Detailed here is one T cell receptor beta chain. One entry per CDR3 protein, called by TCRdb with MiXCR from the RT-PCR reads. Among about 570,000 distinct CDR3 sequences, around 11% were seen once, and the ten largest hold approximately 11%. This CDR3 region has 19 residues. From germline, CDR1 is SGHTA and CDR2 FQGNSA. J lost 2 bases, V lost 0 bases, and 11 bases had no gene match. This specimen comes from a study of response to subunit inactivated influenza vaccine. These data also featured in a second study, about T cells expressing NK-cell markers. According to that study: The authors made TCR beta cDNA libraries by 5'RACE template switching. This switching added a universal primer site and UMIs. Repertoires of TCR beta were obtained from T cells sorted as CD3+CD56+NKG2C+, CD3+CD56+NKG2C- and CD3+CD56-NKG2C+. Dominant NKG2C+ clonotype frequencies of roughly 1.0-8% of CD8+ T cells were measured in about 6 donors. In a few donors, dominant clonotypes made up about 25-60.1% of CD3+CD56-NKG2C+ cells.

This material consisted of PBMCs from blood, taken on the day of vaccination. This clonotype originated in a man aged 45-65 years who received an inactivated influenza vaccine. The V call is TRBV7-2, the J call TRBJ2-5; TRBD2 aligns across 11 bases. CDR3: CASSLAPLAGGRKQETQYF. CDR3 bases: TGTGCCAGCAGCTTAGCCCCCCTAGCGGGGGGCCGAAAACAAGAGACCCAGTACTTC.